The 12 T cell receptor beta chains below come from one sample, sequenced in a study of blood T cell repertoires in COVID-19. The method was immunoSEQ multiplex PCR; TCRdb's version includes in-frame clones alone and lacks a portion of them. The sample lists 200,000 to 300,000 clones; 91% were seen once. Sequenced input: peripheral blood. The receptor source for this set is a person under 35 with COVID-19, enrolled during active disease.

V gene TRBV5-1 combines with J gene TRBJ1-2; 8 bases are a match to TRBD1. The CDR3 covers 16 residues. Germline CDR1 reads SGHRS; CDR2 reads YFSETQ. The J segment lost 4 bases and the V segment lost 0 bases, leaving 8 bases of the junction unmatched. The CDR3, as DNA: TGCGCCAGCAGCTTGGAGGGGGACAGGAGTATCTATGGCTACACCTTC. Protein product: CASSLEGDRSIYGYTF.

The rearrangement uses TRBV28 and TRBJ1-2; weak D call: TRBD1 (6 bases). CDR3 length equals 14 residues. Germline-derived CDR1 and CDR2 are MDHEN and SYDVKM. V lost 6 bases, J lost 0 bases, and 11 bases lay in between. Here the CDR3 DNA reads TGTGCCAGCAGACTACAGGGTTCTAACTATGGCTACACCTTC. As protein: CASRLQGSNYGYTF.

This chain uses TRBV6-6 with TRBJ2-7; D may be TRBD2 (5 bases). The CDR3 spans 14 residues. The germline V gene encodes CDR1 MNHNY and CDR2 SVGAGI (reference sequence). V was pared by 1 base and J by 3 bases, with 10 bases between. CDR3 protein: CASSYLASSYEQYF. CDR3 coding DNA: TGTGCCAGCAGTTACTTGGCTAGCAGCTACGAGCAGTACTTC.

This chain joins TRBV14 and TRBJ2-7; 11 nucleotides match TRBD2. V lost 5 bases and J lost 6; bases outside the gene matches: 12. The germline V gene has CDR1 SGHDN and CDR2 FVKESK. The CDR3 runs 16 residues. CDR3 amino acids: CASSWFGLAGGSEQYF. The CDR3 DNA is TGTGCCAGCAGCTGGTTTGGTCTAGCGGGAGGTTCCGAGCAGTACTTC.

The chain uses TRBV30 and TRBJ2-7, with TRBD2 identical over 10 bases. CDR3 length: 14 residues. J was trimmed by 3 bases and V by 5 bases; bases with no gene match: 7. CDR1 is GTSNPN, CDR2 SVGIG, per germline (reference sequence). The CDR3 DNA reads TGTGCCTGGGGGAGGACTAGCGGCAACTACGAGCAGTACTTC. This codes for CAWGRTSGNYEQYF.

The chain joins TRBV20-1 to TRBJ2-4; 9 bases are a match to TRBD1. The CDR3 loop spans 15 amino acids. CDR1 DFQATT and CDR2 SNEGSKA come from the germline V gene (reference sequence). Losses at the gene ends were 3 bases for V and 4 bases for J; bases not matched to a gene: 7. The CDR3 region is CSASPLDRGKNIQYF. The CDR3 nucleotides are TGCAGTGCTAGTCCCCTAGACAGGGGGAAAAACATTCAGTACTTC.

This clone appeared once. This chain links TRBV28 with TRBJ2-2; TRBD2 agrees at 8 bases. This CDR3 spans 20 amino acids. Germline V gene sequence: CDR1 MDHEN, CDR2 SYDVKM. J lost 4 bases, V lost 6 bases, and 22 bases had no gene match. This CDR3 reads CASSSFWGSGAGEITGELFF. The DNA for the CDR3 is TGTGCCAGCAGCTCCTTTTGGGGGAGCGGAGCGGGAGAAATCACCGGGGAGCTGTTTTTT.

The chain links TRBV7-9 to TRBJ2-2; 10 positions agree with TRBD2. CDR1 is SEHNR, CDR2 FQNEAQ, per germline (reference sequence). The CDR3 totals 17 residues. V shed 1 base, J shed 4 bases, and the junction held 6 bases outside the gene matches. The CDR3 is CASSLVLAGAVTGELFF. DNA for the CDR3: TGTGCCAGCAGCTTAGTTCTAGCGGGAGCGGTCACCGGGGAGCTGTTTTTT.

The chain carries TRBV6-2 or TRBV6-3 and TRBJ1-5; 9 bases are a match to TRBD1. The germline V gene encodes CDR1 MNHEY and CDR2 SVGEGT. Losses at the gene ends were 4 bases for V and 2 bases for J; bases not matched to a gene: 12. The CDR3 totals 18 residues. The CDR3 DNA reads as TGTGCCAGCAGTTTCCACGGGACAGGGACGGTAGGCAATCAGCCCCAGCATTTT. Its protein is CASSFHGTGTVGNQPQHF.

The chain carries TRBV11-3 and TRBJ2-2; D is undetermined. The CDR3 runs 12 residues. V was cut by 3 bases and J by 7 bases, with 6 bases left in between. CDR1 and CDR2 from the germline V gene are SGHNT and YENEEA. This CDR3 is CASSFGYGELFF. CDR3 in DNA: TGTGCCAGCAGCTTCGGGTACGGGGAGCTGTTTTTT.

This sequence joins TRBV9 and TRBJ1-2; 7 positions match TRBD1. The V and J ends lost 3 bases and 8 bases, in that order; junction bases with no gene match: 4. Germline-derived CDR1 and CDR2 are SGDLS and YYNGEE. The CDR3 is 12 amino acids. The CDR3 DNA reads TGTGCCAGCAGCGCGGACAGGCGCGGCTACACCTTC. Its translation: CASSADRRGYTF.

The J gene is TRBJ2-7, the V gene TRBV11-2; D is possibly TRBD2 (5 bases). The length of the CDR3 is 14 residues. Germline V gives CDR1 SGHAT, CDR2 FQNNGV. The V end was cut by 1 base, the J end by 3 bases, with 10 bases between. The CDR3 nucleotides read TGTGCCAGCAGCTTAGGCTATCGGGGCTACGAGCAGTACTTC. It is translated as CASSLGYRGYEQYF. The variable domain in full, completed from reference TRBV11-2 and TRBJ2-7, reads EAGVAQSPRYKIIEKRQSVAFWCNPISGHATLYWYQQILGQGPKLLIQFQNNGVVDDSQLPKDRFSAERLKGVDSTLKIQPAKLEDSAVYLCASSLGYRGYEQYFGPGTRLTVT.